Each of the 28 T cell receptor beta chains below was sequenced from the same sample in a study of CD8 T cells in Susac syndrome. RNA in amounts of about 0.5 to 1 ug was reverse transcribed with random hexamers. Via MiXCR, TCRdb re-called the immunoSEQ multiplex PCR reads, giving one row per CDR3 protein. This table has under 55,000 distinct CDR3 sequences, just over 90% appearing once. Sample: CD8+ T cells from PBMCs. These receptors all stem from a human donor with multiple sclerosis.

This clonotype has just one count. This CDR3 reads CASSQGDRENTEAFF. The DNA of the CDR3 is TGCGCCAGCAGCCAAGGGGACAGGGAGAACACTGAAGCTTTCTTT. V is TRBV4-3 and J is TRBJ1-1; 9 nucleotides line up with TRBD1. The CDR3 has 15 amino acids. J lost 1 base, V lost 1 base, and 1 base had no gene match. Germline V lookup: CDR1 LGHNA, CDR2 YSLEER.

This sequence joins TRBV15 and TRBJ2-1; D not certain. This CDR3 has 12 residues. Germline V gives CDR1 LNHNV, CDR2 YYDKDF (reference sequence). V was shortened by 1 base and J by 5 bases, with 3 bases between the two germline ends. CDR3 residues: CATSRVHNEQFF. The CDR3 DNA reads as TGTGCCACCAGCAGAGTTCACAATGAGCAGTTCTTC.

V is TRBV30 and J is TRBJ2-7; D possibly corresponds to TRBD2 (5 bases). The CDR3 is made up of 12 amino acids. Trimming cost V 1 base and J 4 bases, with 8 bases left between them. CDR1 is GTSNPN and CDR2 is SVGIG in the germline V gene (reference sequence). Here the CDR3 DNA reads TGTGCCTGGAGTGCAGCGGAATACGAGCAGTACTTC. Translated: CAWSAAEYEQYF.

V and J are TRBV13 and TRBJ1-1, with TRBD1 matching over 10 bases. The germline V gene encodes CDR1 PRHDT and CDR2 FYEKMQ (reference sequence). V lost 2 bases to trimming and J lost 2 bases; unmatched junction nucleotides: 11. This CDR3 has 18 residues. The CDR3 nucleotides are TGTGCCAGCAGCTTACCCCTTTTGGACAGGGGGACCAACACTGAAGCTTTCTTT. Translated, it gives CASSLPLLDRGTNTEAFF.

This chain joins TRBV27 and TRBJ1-5, with TRBD1 identical over 10 bases. The V segment lost 5 bases and the J segment 2 bases; nucleotides outside the gene matches: 9. The CDR3 contains 17 residues. The germline V gene encodes CDR1 MNHEY and CDR2 SMNVEV (reference sequence). The CDR3 region has the DNA TGTGCCAGCAGTGTGACAGGGGGCGACCCTGGCAATCAGCCCCAGCATTTT. It encodes CASSVTGGDPGNQPQHF.

The CDR3 DNA follows: TGCAGTGCTAGAATCCGGGGAGCGGGGGAGACCCAGTACTTC. Translating it yields CSARIRGAGETQYF. The V call is TRBV20-1, the J call TRBJ2-5; the match to TRBD2 covers 7 bases. V lost 2 bases, J lost 5 bases, and 8 bases stayed unmatched. The CDR3 spans 14 residues. CDR1 is DFQATT, CDR2 SNEGSKA, per germline (reference sequence).

The V call is TRBV28, the J call TRBJ1-1; 7 bases line up with TRBD1. Trimming took 5 bases from V and 4 from J; bases not matched to a gene: 4. Germline-derived CDR1 and CDR2 are MDHEN and SYDVKM. The CDR3 runs 13 residues. The CDR3, as DNA: TGTGCCAGCAGTCTGACAGGGTCCACTGAAGCTTTCTTT. Its protein product is CASSLTGSTEAFF.

The chain carries TRBV7-9 and TRBJ2-1, with D possibly being TRBD1 or TRBD2 (5 bases each). Trimming shortened V by 5 bases and J by 8 bases, and 16 bases separated the two germline ends. Germline values: CDR1 SEHNR, CDR2 FQNEAQ (reference sequence). The CDR3 sequence is 14 residues long. CDR3 sequence reads: CASSRDPGRDEQFF. The CDR3 region has the DNA TGTGCCAGCAGCAGGGACCCCGGGCGGGATGAGCAGTTCTTC.

The rearrangement joins TRBV10-3 to TRBJ1-1; weak D call: TRBD1 (5 bases). Germline V gene lookup returns CDR1 ENHRY and CDR2 SYGVKD. The CDR3 covers 11 residues. Trimming left V 8 bases short and J 7 bases short, with 11 bases between. The CDR3 sequence is CAISGDIEAFF. The CDR3 DNA follows: TGTGCCATCTCGGGGGATATTGAAGCTTTCTTT.

The chain links TRBV2 to TRBJ2-1; D is possibly TRBD1 or TRBD2 (6 bases each). CDR3 length: 18 amino acids. Germline V gene data show CDR1 as SNHLY and CDR2 as FYNNEI. Trimming took 1 base from V and 4 from J, leaving 20 bases between them. The CDR3 protein is CASSEEGDWRDTYNEQFF. CDR3 sequence (DNA): TGTGCCAGCAGTGAAGAAGGTGACTGGCGGGACACTTACAATGAGCAGTTCTTC.

This CDR3 is CASSSRGDYGYTF. CDR3 in DNA: TGTGCCAGCAGCTCCCGGGGCGACTATGGCTACACCTTC. The genes are TRBV7-9 and TRBJ1-2; a weak D match, TRBD1 (5 bases). Trimming took off 4 bases at V and 3 bases at J, with 9 bases between the two ends. From germline, CDR1 is SEHNR and CDR2 FQNEAQ (reference sequence). The CDR3 sequence is 13 residues long.

This chain uses TRBV12-3 or TRBV12-4 with TRBJ1-2; 9 bases agree with TRBD1. This CDR3 has 14 amino acids. The V gene end was trimmed by 6 bases and the J gene end by 3 bases; junction bases not matched to a gene: 5. The CDR3, as DNA: TGTGCCAGCAGGGGCACAGGGGGCTACTATGGCTACACCTTC. This translates into CASRGTGGYYGYTF.

This clonotype was seen a single time. The chain employs TRBV27 and TRBJ2-1; 8 bases fit TRBD2. Germline lookup yields CDR1 MNHEY and CDR2 SMNVEV (reference sequence). Trimming at V came to 8 bases and at J to 7 bases, leaving 10 bases not matched to a gene. CDR3 length: 14 residues. CDR3 nucleotides: TGTGCCAGCTGCACCGGGACTAGAGGGAATGAGCAGTTCTTC. Its translation: CASCTGTRGNEQFF.

The rearrangement joins TRBV30 to TRBJ1-1; D remains unclear. This CDR3 is 13 amino acids long. Germline V gene data show CDR1 as GTSNPN and CDR2 as SVGIG (reference sequence). The germline V and J ends were trimmed by 3 bases and 4 bases, with 12 bases remaining between them. The CDR3 spells CAWSIFGATEAFF. CDR3 in DNA: TGTGCCTGGAGCATCTTCGGAGCCACTGAAGCTTTCTTT.

The rearrangement links TRBV28 to TRBJ1-1; D call uncertain. Germline assignment: CDR1 MDHEN and CDR2 SYDVKM. CDR3 size: 13 residues. V was shortened by 5 bases and J by 2 bases, with 9 bases between the two germline ends. This CDR3 is CASSIGPNTEAFF. In nucleotides, the CDR3 is TGTGCCAGCAGTATTGGACCTAACACTGAAGCTTTCTTT.

V and J are TRBV7-9 and TRBJ2-3; TRBD1 matches at 7 bases. CDR1 SEHNR and CDR2 FQNEAQ come from the germline V gene (reference sequence). With V trimmed by 3 bases and J by 2 bases, 8 bases remained unmatched. The CDR3 contains 16 residues. CDR3 loop: CASSFIPGQNTDTQYF. In DNA, the CDR3 is TGTGCCAGCAGCTTTATACCGGGACAGAACACAGATACGCAGTATTTT.

J is TRBJ1-2 and V is TRBV20-1, with D possibly TRBD1 on 5 matching bases. CDR1 and CDR2 (germline): DFQATT, SNEGSKA (reference sequence). This CDR3 is built from 11 residues. CDR3 region: CKGVDTDGYTF. Written as DNA, the CDR3 is TGCAAAGGAGTGGACACGGATGGCTACACCTTC.

This rearrangement joins TRBV2 to TRBJ2-3, with TRBD2 as a possible D gene (5 bases). The CDR3 runs 15 residues. Germline V gene sequence: CDR1 SNHLY, CDR2 FYNNEI. Between the trimmed V and J ends, which lost 5 bases and 4 bases, there was a span of 16 bases. The chain's CDR3 is CASSTRNPGADTQYF. CDR3 in DNA: TGTGCCAGCAGTACCCGGAACCCCGGGGCAGATACGCAGTATTTT.

In DNA form, the CDR3 reads TGTGCCAGCAGTTACAGGGACGGCACCTACAATGAGCAGTTCTTC. Its translation: CASSYRDGTYNEQFF. This rearrangement joins TRBV27 to TRBJ2-1; a possible D gene is TRBD1 (6 bases). Trimming removed 4 bases from V and 2 bases from J, with 12 bases in between. The CDR3 contains 15 residues. Germline V gives CDR1 MNHEY, CDR2 SMNVEV (reference sequence).

The V and J genes are TRBV6-5 and TRBJ2-1; 9 nucleotides align to TRBD2. The CDR3 consists of 17 residues. Germline V gene lookup returns CDR1 MNHEY and CDR2 SVGAGI. V was clipped by 1 base and J by 5 bases; unmatched bases: 9. The DNA for the CDR3 is TGTGCCAGCAGTTACTTAACCCCGGGACTAGCAAACAATGAGCAGTTCTTC. Protein: CASSYLTPGLANNEQFF.

The chain carries TRBV28 and TRBJ2-1, with 7 bases identical to TRBD2. V lost 7 bases and J lost 5; bases outside the gene matches: 14. Looked up from germline, CDR1 is MDHEN and CDR2 is SYDVKM. This CDR3 contains 16 residues. This chain's CDR3 is CASTSLSGGRDNEQFF. CDR3 DNA sequence: TGTGCCAGCACCTCACTCTCGGGGGGTCGGGACAATGAGCAGTTCTTC.

V usage is TRBV6-6 and J usage is TRBJ2-5; D call uncertain. The CDR3 consists of 13 residues. The V end was cut by 8 bases, the J end by 0 bases, with 10 bases between. Germline values: CDR1 MNHNY, CDR2 SVGAGI (reference sequence). The CDR3 bases are TGTGCCAGCGCCCACTGGAACCAAGAGACCCAGTACTTC. Residues: CASAHWNQETQYF.

The chain is built from TRBV5-4 and TRBJ2-7; 11 positions agree with TRBD1. This CDR3 is built from 15 residues. The germline V gene encodes CDR1 SGHNT and CDR2 YYREEE (reference sequence). The V segment lost 3 bases and the J segment 2 bases; nucleotides outside the gene matches: 4. Here the CDR3 DNA reads TGTGCCAGCAGCTCGCCGGGACAGGGGGCCTACGAGCAGTACTTC. Encoded protein: CASSSPGQGAYEQYF.

The V and J genes are TRBV20-1 and TRBJ1-2; TRBD1 is a possible D gene (6 bases). V gave up 3 bases and J gave up 1 base, with 21 bases separating them. Looked up from germline, CDR1 is DFQATT and CDR2 is SNEGSKA (reference sequence). The CDR3 is 17 residues long. CDR3 loop: CSASERQDDPYNYGYTF. DNA for the CDR3: TGCAGTGCTAGCGAAAGACAGGACGACCCTTATAACTATGGCTACACCTTC.

This chain joins TRBV4-1 and TRBJ1-5; D possibly corresponds to TRBD1 (5 bases). This CDR3 spans 17 amino acids. V dropped 1 base and J dropped 0 bases, with 13 bases sitting between them. CDR1 is MGHRA and CDR2 is YSYEKL in the germline V gene. The CDR3 is CASSQVVTDYSNQPQHF. The CDR3 DNA reads as TGCGCCAGCAGCCAAGTCGTGACAGACTATAGCAATCAGCCCCAGCATTTT.

This clonotype was seen only once. The J gene is TRBJ2-7, the V gene TRBV2; a weak D match, TRBD2 (8 bases). Germline V lookup: CDR1 SNHLY, CDR2 FYNNEI. CDR3 length: 18 residues. The germline V and J ends were trimmed by 2 bases and 0 bases, with 20 bases remaining between them. The CDR3 nucleotides read TGTGCCAGCAGTGAATTCGGGGGGGGGACAGAAGCCTCCTACGAGCAGTACTTC. This translates into CASSEFGGGTEASYEQYF.

The chain recombines TRBV20-1 with TRBJ2-7; 11 positions agree with TRBD2. The CDR3 runs to 15 residues. The germline V gene encodes CDR1 DFQATT and CDR2 SNEGSKA (reference sequence). J lost 0 bases, V lost 3 bases, and 4 bases had no gene match. DNA of the CDR3: TGCAGTGCTAGCCAACTAGCGGGGGACTCCTACGAGCAGTACTTC. It specifies CSASQLAGDSYEQYF.

The chain combines TRBV19 with TRBJ1-5, with D uncertain. The CDR3 extends over 13 amino acids. Trimming removed 7 bases at V and 0 bases at J, with 7 bases between. Germline V CDR1 and CDR2: LNHDA, SQIVND (reference sequence). The CDR3 loop is CASIGGSNQPQHF. CDR3 nucleotide sequence: TGTGCCAGTATCGGCGGTAGCAATCAGCCCCAGCATTTT.